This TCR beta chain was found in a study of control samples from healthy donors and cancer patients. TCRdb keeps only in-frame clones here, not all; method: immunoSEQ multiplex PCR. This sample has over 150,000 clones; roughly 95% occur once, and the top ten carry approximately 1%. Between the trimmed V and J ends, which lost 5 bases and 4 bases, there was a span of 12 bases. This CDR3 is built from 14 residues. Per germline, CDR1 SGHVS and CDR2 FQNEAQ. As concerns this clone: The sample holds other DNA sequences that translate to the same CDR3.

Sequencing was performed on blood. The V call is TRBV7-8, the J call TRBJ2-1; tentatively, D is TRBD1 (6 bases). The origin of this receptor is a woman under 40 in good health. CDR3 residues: CASSLQGSYNEQFF. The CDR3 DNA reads TGTGCCAGCAGCCTACAGGGATCGTACAATGAGCAGTTCTTC.